This TCR beta chain was found in a study of CD8 T cells in ankylosing spondylitis. As for this clonotype: Its antigen remains unidentified.

Study results and limitations: Disease-linked clones had a CD8+ phenotype and relatively low frequency in peripheral blood.

Quantitative 5'-RACE with molecular barcodes produced the TCR beta libraries. TCRdb called the 5' RACE reads again in MiXCR, with one record for every CDR3 protein. This table has a few hundred thousand distinct CDR3 sequences, under 25% appearing once. Looked up from germline, CDR1 is MRHNA and CDR2 is SNTAGT. This CDR3 spans 15 amino acids. Trimming took off 5 bases at V and 5 bases at J, with 16 bases between the two ends. The V and J genes are TRBV6-4 and TRBJ2-1, with a possible D match to TRBD2 (5 bases). The source material was blood, either unsorted or a sorted T cell fraction (not recorded which). The TCR originated in a female donor with ankylosing spondylitis or in good health (not recorded which). The CDR3: CASSPRDPRDNEQFF. Here the CDR3 DNA reads TGTGCCAGCAGTCCGAGGGATCCCCGTGACAATGAGCAGTTCTTC.